This TCR beta chain originates from a study of T cells in localized non-small cell lung cancer. Findings of the study overall: Turning up in adjacent lung were a median about 61 of the top 100 tumor clones. Higher adjacent-lung clonality was associated with shorter survival. The highest T cell clonality was in uninvolved adjacent lung, above tumor.

Concerning this clone: Antigen specificity is unknown.

The CDR3 covers 14 residues. V lost 7 bases and J lost 4, with 14 bases in between. Looked up from germline, CDR1 is SEHNR and CDR2 is FQNEAQ (reference sequence). TCRdb keeps only in-frame clones here, not all; method: immunoSEQ multiplex PCR. The sample holds approximately 64,000 clones; 75% to 90% are singletons and the top ten take just under 2%. The chain has TRBV7-9 and TRBJ1-3; D possibly corresponds to TRBD1 (5 bases). The sequenced sample was peripheral blood, obtained before any cancer treatment. The receptor's source is a woman aged 35 to 69 with stage I lung adenocarcinoma. The CDR3 DNA is TGTGCCAGCACCCCCGGGGCGCAGGGAAACACCATATATTTT. Protein: CASTPGAQGNTIYF.